These 32 T cell receptor beta chains came from one sample sequenced in a study of technical replicates of blood from a handful of donors. Only in-frame clones appear in the TCRdb table, and some are missing; sequencing was by immunoSEQ multiplex PCR. Of fewer than 45,000 clones listed, almost 97% are singletons. Sequenced sample: T cells isolated from PBMCs. These receptors were taken from a human donor in good health.

The chain employs TRBV9 and TRBJ1-2, with D tentatively TRBD1 (6 bases). CDR1 and CDR2 from the germline V gene are SGDLS and YYNGEE. Between the trimmed V and J ends, which lost 0 bases and 4 bases, there was a span of 10 bases. This CDR3 comprises 14 residues. DNA for the CDR3: TGTGCCAGCAGCGTAGAGCTAGGGGGCTATGGCTACACCTTC. It specifies CASSVELGGYGYTF.

V gene TRBV18 combines with J gene TRBJ1-1; 10 bases line up with TRBD1. J was trimmed by 1 base and V by 5 bases; bases with no gene match: 13. The germline CDR1 and CDR2 sequences are KGHSH and LQKENI. CDR3 size: 18 residues. The DNA of the CDR3 is TGTGCCAGCTCAGACTCTGTGGGGACAGGGGACCAGAACACTGAAGCTTTCTTT. It is translated as CASSDSVGTGDQNTEAFF.

The V and J genes are TRBV10-2 and TRBJ1-5, with 10 bases identical to TRBD1. The germline gives CDR1 WSHSY, CDR2 SAAADI. Trimming at V came to 4 bases and at J to 3 bases, leaving 9 bases not matched to a gene. CDR3 length equals 17 residues. The CDR3 nucleotides read TGCGCCAGCAGTGTTTCCGGGACAGGGGTCTTCAATCAGCCCCAGCATTTT. This translates into CASSVSGTGVFNQPQHF.

The V and J genes are TRBV10-1 and TRBJ2-7; TRBD2 agrees at 9 bases. Germline V lookup: CDR1 WNHNN, CDR2 SYGVQD (reference sequence). There are 14 residues in the CDR3. V dropped 2 bases and J dropped 2; count of bases not matched to a gene: 1. The CDR3 loop is CASSEAGGPYEQYF. The CDR3 DNA is TGCGCCAGCAGTGAGGCGGGAGGGCCCTACGAGCAGTACTTC.

The genes are TRBV4-1 and TRBJ1-4; possibly TRBD1 for D (6 bases). The CDR3 has 14 amino acids. Trimming removed 9 bases at V and 4 bases at J, with 15 bases between. CDR1 and CDR2 from the germline V gene are MGHRA and YSYEKL. CDR3 loop: CASRRTGYNEKLFF. CDR3 bases: TGCGCCAGTAGAAGAACAGGGTATAATGAAAAACTGTTTTTT.

The chain combines TRBV4-1 with TRBJ1-4; D gene unclear. The germline gives CDR1 MGHRA, CDR2 YSYEKL. Trimming removed 1 base from V and 8 bases from J, with 14 bases in between. The CDR3 has 15 amino acids. CDR3 in amino acids: CASSQVAVSGEKLFF. The CDR3 DNA follows: TGCGCCAGCAGCCAAGTGGCCGTCTCCGGGGAAAAACTGTTTTTT.

The count of this clone is one. J is TRBJ2-7 and V is TRBV28; 10 bases map to TRBD2. The V and J ends lost 7 bases and 5 bases, in that order; junction bases with no gene match: 8. The CDR3 is 14 amino acids. Germline V lookup: CDR1 MDHEN, CDR2 SYDVKM. The CDR3 DNA reads TGTGCCAGCACAGCTAGCGGGAGATCTAACGAGCAGTACTTC. This translates into CASTASGRSNEQYF.

The chain is built from TRBV6-6 and TRBJ2-5, with 10 nucleotides matching TRBD1. The V and J ends lost 7 bases and 3 bases, in that order; junction bases with no gene match: 8. The germline V gene has CDR1 MNHNY and CDR2 SVGAGI (reference sequence). The CDR3 covers 15 residues. CDR3 in DNA: TGTGCCAGCAATAACCGGGACAGGGGAGAAGAGACCCAGTACTTC. Its protein is CASNNRDRGEETQYF.

V gene TRBV6-5 combines with J gene TRBJ2-7; 10 positions match TRBD2. The germline V gene encodes CDR1 MNHEY and CDR2 SVGAGI. The CDR3 runs 14 residues. Trimming cost V 5 bases and J 1 base; bases outside gene matches: 2. The CDR3 DNA is TGTGCCAGCAGTAGCGGGGGGGAGTCCTACGAGCAGTACTTC. It translates to CASSSGGESYEQYF.

The rearrangement joins TRBV5-4 to TRBJ2-3; 9 nucleotides agree with TRBD2. This CDR3 spans 18 amino acids. V lost 4 bases to trimming and J lost 5 bases; unmatched junction nucleotides: 17. Germline-derived CDR1 and CDR2 are SGHNT and YYREEE (reference sequence). DNA for the CDR3: TGTGCCAGCAGCCGGGCCATTGCGGGAGGGCAGGGAAGAGATACGCAGTATTTT. It codes for CASSRAIAGGQGRDTQYF.

This chain links TRBV20-1 with TRBJ2-5, with 7 positions matching TRBD1. There are 10 residues in the CDR3. CDR1 DFQATT and CDR2 SNEGSKA come from the germline V gene (reference sequence). Germline trimming cut 8 bases from V and 10 bases from J; bases unmatched to any gene: 7. CDR3 amino acids: CSPTDRVQYF. The DNA of the CDR3 is TGCAGTCCTACAGACAGGGTCCAGTACTTC.

The chain carries TRBV5-8 and TRBJ2-1; 10 bases map to TRBD1. Germline loops: CDR1 SGHTS, CDR2 YDEGEE. Unmatched junction bases numbered 12, after V lost 4 bases and J lost 8 bases. The CDR3 runs to 16 residues. The CDR3 DNA reads as TGTGCCAGCAGCCGACAGGGGGCTGCCCGAGGGCATGAGCAGTTCTTC. As protein: CASSRQGAARGHEQFF.

Details on this clone: This sample includes further DNA sequences coding for the same CDR3. V is TRBV9 and J is TRBJ2-7, with 8 bases aligning to TRBD2. The length of the CDR3 is 16 residues. Looked up from germline, CDR1 is SGDLS and CDR2 is YYNGEE. Unmatched junction bases numbered 5, after V lost 0 bases and J lost 0 bases. The CDR3 DNA reads as TGTGCCAGCAGCGTAGGGCTAGCGGGCAGCTCCTACGAGCAGTACTTC. This gives the protein CASSVGLAGSSYEQYF.

The chain employs TRBV18 and TRBJ1-3, with TRBD1 identical over 7 bases. The length of the CDR3 is 16 residues. CDR1 is KGHSH and CDR2 is LQKENI in the germline V gene. Trimming cost V 0 bases and J 0 bases; bases outside gene matches: 2. The CDR3 region is CASSPPGGASGNTIYF. CDR3 bases: TGTGCCAGCTCACCACCAGGGGGCGCCTCTGGAAACACCATATATTTT.

This chain links TRBV10-3 with TRBJ2-7; the match to TRBD2 covers 10 bases. Germline V lookup: CDR1 ENHRY, CDR2 SYGVKD. The CDR3 contains 14 residues. Germline trimming cut 4 bases from V and 3 bases from J; bases unmatched to any gene: 3. CDR3 nucleotides: TGTGCCATCAGTGCTAGCGGGAGTGGCTACGAGCAGTACTTC. It translates to CAISASGSGYEQYF.

This chain joins TRBV7-3 and TRBJ2-1, with D possibly being TRBD2 (6 bases). Germline values: CDR1 SGHTA, CDR2 FQGTGA. The CDR3 runs to 11 residues. Deletions cut 5 bases from V and 7 bases from J, with 6 bases between. CDR3 in DNA: TGTGCCAGCAGCGGGGGGAATGAGCAGTTCTTC. It yields the protein CASSGGNEQFF.

The chain couples TRBV6-6 to TRBJ2-7; TRBD2 matches 13 bases. Trimming at V came to 5 bases and at J to 5 bases, leaving 6 bases not matched to a gene. CDR1 and CDR2 from the germline V gene are MNHNY and SVGAGI (reference sequence). The CDR3 contains 15 residues. In DNA form, the CDR3 reads TGTGCCAGCAGTATTGGACTAGCGGGGGTCCACGAGCAGTACTTC. Protein sequence: CASSIGLAGVHEQYF.

The chain is built from TRBV4-3 and TRBJ2-7; TRBD2 matches 9 bases. From germline, CDR1 is LGHNA and CDR2 YSLEER. V shed 5 bases, J shed 1 base, and the junction held 6 bases outside the gene matches. The length of the CDR3 is 15 residues. CDR3 sequence: CASSLVAGVSYEQYF. CDR3 coding DNA: TGCGCCAGCAGCTTAGTAGCGGGAGTTTCCTACGAGCAGTACTTC.

V gene TRBV28 combines with J gene TRBJ1-1; 9 nucleotides agree with TRBD1. Unmatched junction bases numbered 8, after V lost 3 bases and J lost 3 bases. The CDR3 covers 16 residues. CDR1 and CDR2 from the germline V gene are MDHEN and SYDVKM. Written as DNA, the CDR3 is TGTGCCAGCAGTTTGGGACAGGGTATCCCGGACACTGAAGCTTTCTTT. Its translation is CASSLGQGIPDTEAFF.

The V and J genes are TRBV7-3 and TRBJ2-3, with D unresolved. The germline CDR1 and CDR2 sequences are SGHTA and FQGTGA. The CDR3 is 13 residues long. Trimming left V 3 bases short and J 9 bases short, with 13 bases between. This CDR3 reads CASSFSHTETQYF. The CDR3 region has the DNA TGTGCCAGCAGCTTTTCACACACGGAGACGCAGTATTTT.

The genes are TRBV19 and TRBJ1-1; D possibly corresponds to TRBD1 (6 bases). The germline V and J ends were trimmed by 2 bases and 7 bases, with 20 bases remaining between them. Germline V gives CDR1 LNHDA, CDR2 SQIVND (reference sequence). The CDR3 length is 16 residues. The CDR3, as DNA: TGTGCCAGTAGTATATCCCAACAGGGTAGAGAGGGTGAAGCTTTCTTT. As protein: CASSISQQGREGEAFF. Using reference TRBV19 and TRBJ1-1 for the parts outside the CDR3, the full variable domain is DGGITQSPKYLFRKEGQNVTLSCEQNLNHDAMYWYRQDPGQGLRLIYYSQIVNDFQKGDIAEGYSVSREKKESFPLTVTSAQKNPTAFYLCASSISQQGREGEAFFGQGTRLTVV.

The gene calls are TRBV7-3 and TRBJ1-1, with D possibly being TRBD1 (5 bases). CDR1 and CDR2 (germline): SGHTA, FQGTGA. This CDR3 is 14 amino acids long. V lost 1 base to trimming and J lost 0 bases, with 6 bases between them. The DNA of the CDR3 is TGTGCCAGCAGCTTAAAGGGGCTGAACACTGAAGCTTTCTTT. Protein product: CASSLKGLNTEAFF.

The V gene is TRBV5-1, the J gene TRBJ2-7, with 10 bases fitting TRBD1. Per germline, CDR1 SGHRS and CDR2 YFSETQ. CDR3 length equals 16 residues. V shed 5 bases, J shed 3 bases, and the junction held 11 bases outside the gene matches. The DNA of the CDR3 is TGCGCCAGCAGGTTCATCCCCGGGACAGGGGTCTACGAGCAGTACTTC. The encoded protein is CASRFIPGTGVYEQYF.

V gene TRBV27 combines with J gene TRBJ1-3; D is possibly TRBD1 (5 bases). The ends were cut back, 6 bases at V and 3 bases at J, with 12 bases in the middle. The CDR3 length is 14 residues. Germline CDR1 is MNHEY and CDR2 is SMNVEV (reference sequence). The CDR3, as DNA: TGTGCCAGCAGGGGACTAGAGTTTGGAAACACCATATATTTT. Translating gives CASRGLEFGNTIYF.

This rearrangement joins TRBV4-1 to TRBJ1-1, with TRBD1 as a possible D gene (6 bases). The CDR3 contains 14 residues. Germline assignment: CDR1 MGHRA and CDR2 YSYEKL. Trimming shortened V by 5 bases and J by 1 base, and 11 bases separated the two germline ends. The chain's CDR3 is CASSSRGENTEAFF. The CDR3 nucleotides read TGCGCCAGCAGCTCCAGGGGCGAGAACACTGAAGCTTTCTTT.

V gene TRBV2 combines with J gene TRBJ1-1, with D unclear. There are 14 residues in the CDR3. V gave up 4 bases and J gave up 4 bases, with 13 bases separating them. Germline CDR1 and CDR2: SNHLY and FYNNEI. CDR3 nucleotide sequence: TGTGCCAGCAGTGGAGGGAAGACGGGCACTGAAGCTTTCTTT. Amino acid sequence: CASSGGKTGTEAFF.

This chain joins TRBV18 and TRBJ2-7; 8 bases are shared with TRBD1. This CDR3 is 12 amino acids long. Per germline, CDR1 KGHSH and CDR2 LQKENI. Germline trimming cut 8 bases from V and 2 bases from J; bases unmatched to any gene: 2. Here the CDR3 reads CASRGQAYEQYF. CDR3 nucleotide sequence: TGTGCCAGCCGGGGACAGGCCTACGAGCAGTACTTC.

V gene TRBV27 combines with J gene TRBJ2-7; D perhaps matches TRBD1 (5 bases). In germline, CDR1 is MNHEY, CDR2 SMNVEV (reference sequence). The CDR3 contains 16 residues. Deletions cut 5 bases from V and 0 bases from J, with 17 bases between. The CDR3 sequence is CASSHQPTEISYEQYF. CDR3 in DNA: TGTGCCAGCAGTCATCAACCGACAGAGATCTCCTACGAGCAGTACTTC.

The chain links TRBV2 to TRBJ2-5; 7 bases align to TRBD2. Trimming removed 4 bases from V and 3 bases from J; junction bases left unmatched: 5. Germline V gene data show CDR1 as SNHLY and CDR2 as FYNNEI. CDR3 length equals 14 residues. CDR3 coding DNA: TGTGCCAGCAGTGGAGAAACTAGCGAAGAGACCCAGTACTTC. It is translated as CASSGETSEETQYF.

The rearrangement links TRBV2 to TRBJ2-6; D unresolved. Deletions cut 5 bases from V and 2 bases from J, with 4 bases between. Germline V gives CDR1 SNHLY, CDR2 FYNNEI. This CDR3 is 13 amino acids long. CDR3 sequence (DNA): TGTGCCAGCAGTTTAACTGGGGCCAACGTCCTGACTTTC. Residues: CASSLTGANVLTF. The whole variable domain, remainder taken from reference TRBV2 and TRBJ2-6, is EPEVTQTPSHQVTQMGQEVILRCVPISNHLYFYWYRQILGQKVEFLVSFYNNEISEKSEIFDDQFSVERPDGSNFTLKIRSTKLEDSAMYFCASSLTGANVLTFGAGSRLTVL.

This chain links TRBV28 with TRBJ1-1; D ambiguous. This CDR3 has 16 amino acids. Trimming left V 2 bases short and J 5 bases short, with 18 bases between. The germline V gene encodes CDR1 MDHEN and CDR2 SYDVKM. The CDR3 nucleotides are TGTGCCAGCAGTTTACCTCCTCCCACCCGGGGAACTGAAGCTTTCTTT. This codes for CASSLPPPTRGTEAFF.

This chain connects TRBV5-1 to TRBJ2-5, with 9 bases aligning to TRBD1. J was trimmed by 4 bases and V by 4 bases; bases with no gene match: 8. The CDR3 has 15 residues. From germline, CDR1 is SGHRS and CDR2 YFSETQ. CDR3 bases: TGCGCCAGCAGCACGGCACTGGACAGGGGAGAGACCCAGTACTTC. Translated, it gives CASSTALDRGETQYF.